This T cell receptor (beta chain) was sequenced for a study of T cell responses to AZD1222 COVID-19 vaccine. Measured with immunoSEQ multiplex PCR; TCRdb has only the in-frame clones, and not every one. This sample has under 200,000 clones, with around 92% found just once. The CDR3 extends over 15 amino acids. With 10 bases clipped from V and 0 bases from J, the junction kept 8 bases outside the gene matches. Germline V CDR1 and CDR2: SGHTA, FQGNSA. Study results and limitations: Spike-wide coverage was observed for vaccine-associated CD4 TCRs, with dominant responses at 160-218 and 743-854. A mostly white British donor set with more females was recruited, and clonal diversity was possibly underestimated.

About this clone: Its antigen is currently unknown.

This sample comprised peripheral blood, obtained on day 0 of AZD1222 vaccination. The sequence came from an adult in good health. This chain connects TRBV7-2 to TRBJ2-5, with 10 bases identical to TRBD1. CDR3 nucleotide sequence: TGTGCCAAGTCGTGGGGACAGGGGAACCAAGAGACCCAGTACTTC. This translates into CAKSWGQGNQETQYF.